This T cell receptor (beta chain) was obtained from a study of blood T cell repertoires in COVID-19. Study background: The United States, Italy and Spain provided the acute and convalescent COVID-19 samples. Nucleic acid was either cDNA or gDNA, and it came from T cells, B-cell-depleted T cells, or PBMCs.

Seattle researchers signed up patients amid active infection and tracked them longitudinally. Original handling: Cell counts per sample came from amplifying reference gene primers. Here immunoSEQ multiplex PCR was the method, and the copy in TCRdb shows in-frame clones only, minus some. V and J calls and clone size are those listed in that table; D and trimming were worked out from the DNA. The profile shows about 350,000 clones, roughly 87% of them singletons. Germline V gene data show CDR1 as MNHEY and CDR2 as SVGAGI. This CDR3 contains 14 residues. Trimming at V came to 4 bases and at J to 11 bases, leaving 9 bases not matched to a gene.

This chain links TRBV6-5 with TRBJ1-1, with 11 bases that match TRBD1. This clonotype was sampled from a man in his thirties or forties with COVID-19, enrolled during active disease. Sequenced: peripheral blood. CDR3 protein: CASSSDRGRLIAFF. CDR3 nucleotides: TGTGCCAGCAGTTCGGACAGGGGGCGCTTAATTGCTTTCTTT.